These 27 T cell receptor beta chains share one sample of origin, sequenced in a study of T cells in localized non-small cell lung cancer. The table came from immunoSEQ multiplex PCR; TCRdb's copy has only in-frame clones and leaves some out. The top ten clones hold 25% to 30% of a sample with 1,100 or so clones, 20% to 25% of them seen once. This material consisted of normal lung tissue next to the tumor, taken before any cancer treatment. These receptors came from a male donor at least 60 years old with stage I lung adenocarcinoma.

This clone has only a few counts. The chain has TRBV10-3 and TRBJ2-3, with D maybe TRBD2 (6 bases). This CDR3 comprises 13 residues. V was shortened by 0 bases and J by 5 bases, with 6 bases between the two germline ends. Germline assignment: CDR1 ENHRY and CDR2 SYGVKD. The CDR3 loop reads CAISESGGDTQYF. The CDR3 region has the DNA TGTGCCATCAGTGAGTCGGGGGGAGATACGCAGTATTTT.

The rearrangement links TRBV28 to TRBJ1-5; 8 bases map to TRBD1. The CDR3 is made up of 15 amino acids. Trimming took 7 bases from V and 7 from J; bases not matched to a gene: 12. Germline V gene data show CDR1 as MDHEN and CDR2 as SYDVKM. This chain's CDR3 is CASTMGQENYQPQHF. The DNA of the CDR3 is TGTGCCAGCACCATGGGACAGGAGAACTACCAGCCCCAGCATTTT. Looking up the rest from reference TRBV28 and TRBJ1-5 gives the full variable domain: DVKVTQSSRYLVKRTGEKVFLECVQDMDHENMFWYRQDPGLGLRLIYFSYDVKMKEKGDIPEGYSVSREKKERFSLILESASTNQTSMYLCASTMGQENYQPQHFGDGTRLSIL.

V and J are TRBV5-1 and TRBJ2-7; tentative D call: TRBD1 (5 bases). Trimming shortened V by 1 base and J by 4 bases, and 12 bases separated the two germline ends. The CDR3 covers 14 residues. The V gene's germline CDR1 is SGHRS and CDR2 YFSETQ. CDR3 sequence reads: CASSLHQGWYEQYF. The CDR3 nucleotides read TGCGCCAGCAGCTTGCATCAGGGTTGGTACGAGCAGTACTTC.

This clone is labeled as large. This chain links TRBV5-1 with TRBJ2-3; TRBD1 might be the D (6 bases). The germline V gene encodes CDR1 SGHRS and CDR2 YFSETQ. Trimming pared 1 base from V and 1 base from J, leaving 10 bases between. The length of the CDR3 is 15 residues. The CDR3 loop is CASSLTGSGTDTQYF. The CDR3 DNA reads as TGCGCCAGCAGCTTGACAGGGTCTGGCACAGATACGCAGTATTTT. The whole variable domain, filled in from reference TRBV5-1 and TRBJ2-3, reads KAGVTQTPRYLIKTRGQQVTLSCSPISGHRSVSWYQQTPGQGLQFLFEYFSETQRNKGNFPGRFSGRQFSNSRSEMNVSTLELGDSALYLCASSLTGSGTDTQYFGPGTRLTVL.

The V gene is TRBV19, the J gene TRBJ2-3; TRBD2 might be the D (6 bases). The CDR3 has 14 residues. CDR1 and CDR2 from the germline V gene are LNHDA and SQIVND (reference sequence). The ends were cut back, 4 bases at V and 4 bases at J, with 12 bases in the middle. The CDR3 DNA sequence: TGTGCCAGTAGTACGGGGGTGGGCTCAGATACGCAGTATTTT. Its translation: CASSTGVGSDTQYF.

The CDR3 protein is CASSLSTDTQYF. The CDR3 DNA follows: TGTGCCAGCAGCCTGAGCACAGATACGCAGTATTTT. The chain couples TRBV9 to TRBJ2-3; no reliable D call. V was pared by 4 bases and J by 0 bases, with 3 bases between. This CDR3 is built from 12 residues. Looked up from germline, CDR1 is SGDLS and CDR2 is YYNGEE.

This clone was observed a few times. The gene calls are TRBV30 and TRBJ2-1; D is tentatively TRBD1 or TRBD2 (6 bases each). Germline loops: CDR1 GTSNPN, CDR2 SVGIG (reference sequence). Trimming pared 2 bases from V and 0 bases from J, leaving 11 bases between. The CDR3 spans 15 residues. CDR3 region: CAWSRGQGSYNEQFF. The CDR3 nucleotides are TGTGCCTGGAGTCGGGGGCAGGGCTCCTACAATGAGCAGTTCTTC.

This clone is medium-sized. The V and J genes are TRBV6-8 and TRBJ1-5; no definite D call. The germline gives CDR1 MNHGY, CDR2 SAAAGT. The CDR3 is 15 residues long. V was cut by 0 bases and J by 7 bases, with 13 bases left in between. This chain's CDR3 is CASSYSTAGSQPQHF. The CDR3 DNA sequence: TGTGCCAGCAGTTACTCGACGGCGGGGAGCCAGCCCCAGCATTTT.

This chain links TRBV19 with TRBJ1-5; no firm D call. This CDR3 comprises 11 residues. Germline CDR1 and CDR2: LNHDA and SQIVND (reference sequence). V dropped 4 bases and J dropped 11 bases, with 9 bases sitting between them. CDR3 residues: CASSTERAQHF. In nucleotides, the CDR3 is TGTGCCAGTAGTACGGAAAGAGCCCAGCATTTT.

This clone showed up just a few times. A read error may account for a junction end that differs from germline. V and J are TRBV11-3 and TRBJ2-5; possible D gene TRBD1, 6 bases. CDR1 and CDR2 (germline): SGHNT, YENEEA. The CDR3 contains 14 residues. This chain's CDR3 is CASSFGQNQETQYF. The CDR3 nucleotides read TGTGCCAGCAGCTTCGGACAGAACCAGGAGACCCAGTACTTC.

V gene TRBV5-1 combines with J gene TRBJ2-3, with a possible D match to TRBD2 (7 bases). Germline values: CDR1 SGHRS, CDR2 YFSETQ. Trimming took 5 bases from V and 5 from J, leaving 15 bases between them. The CDR3 covers 14 residues. The CDR3 DNA reads TGCGCCAGCAGAGAAACGGGGGGCCTAGATACGCAGTATTTT. Translated, it gives CASRETGGLDTQYF.

This clone turned up a few times. The chain joins TRBV19 to TRBJ1-2; 11 bases map to TRBD1. Germline V gives CDR1 LNHDA, CDR2 SQIVND (reference sequence). The CDR3 is 12 amino acids. The ends lost 9 bases at V and 7 bases at J; junction bases unmatched: 4. CDR3 loop: CASRTGGFGYTF. In DNA, the CDR3 is TGTGCCAGCAGGACAGGGGGCTTTGGCTACACCTTC.

This chain uses TRBV19 with TRBJ2-2, with unresolved D. This CDR3 comprises 12 residues. Trimming pared 5 bases from V and 4 bases from J, leaving 5 bases between. The germline CDR1 and CDR2 sequences are LNHDA and SQIVND (reference sequence). The CDR3 loop reads CASSWGTGELFF. In DNA form, the CDR3 reads TGTGCCAGTAGTTGGGGCACCGGGGAGCTGTTTTTT. The complete variable domain, with remaining parts taken from reference TRBV19 and TRBJ2-2, reads DGGITQSPKYLFRKEGQNVTLSCEQNLNHDAMYWYRQDPGQGLRLIYYSQIVNDFQKGDIAEGYSVSREKKESFPLTVTSAQKNPTAFYLCASSWGTGELFFGEGSRLTVL.

This chain uses TRBV18 with TRBJ2-1; D is perhaps TRBD1 or TRBD2 (5 bases each). Germline CDR1 is KGHSH and CDR2 is LQKENI. Trimming took off 3 bases at V and 5 bases at J, with 20 bases between the two ends. This CDR3 contains 17 residues. CDR3 sequence (DNA): TGTGCCAGCTCACCTGGGGGTTGGGACGCCTTCGACAATGAGCAGTTCTTC. This codes for CASSPGGWDAFDNEQFF. Based on the CDR3 plus reference TRBV18 and TRBJ2-1, the full variable domain is NAGVMQNPRHLVRRRGQEARLRCSPMKGHSHVYWYRQLPEEGLKFMVYLQKENIIDESGMPKERFSAEFPKEGPSILRIQQVVRGDSAAYFCASSPGGWDAFDNEQFFGPGTRLTVL.

The CDR3 DNA is TGCGCCAGCATGGCGGAGGCGACAGGAAACACCATATATTTT. Translated, it gives CASMAEATGNTIYF. The chain combines TRBV5-1 with TRBJ1-3; D is uncertain. V lost 6 bases and J lost 4, with 14 bases in between. There are 14 residues in the CDR3. The germline CDR1 and CDR2 sequences are SGHRS and YFSETQ.

V is TRBV11-3 and J is TRBJ2-1; 9 nucleotides align to TRBD1. Looked up from germline, CDR1 is SGHNT and CDR2 is YENEEA. J lost 4 bases, V lost 5 bases, and 9 bases had no gene match. The CDR3 has 16 amino acids. The CDR3 region is CASSASQGAGYNEQFF. In DNA, the CDR3 is TGTGCCAGCAGCGCCTCACAGGGGGCGGGTTACAATGAGCAGTTCTTC.

A note on this clone: An end of the junction differs from the germline gene, which may be a read error. This chain connects TRBV30 to TRBJ2-2; 8 bases are shared with TRBD2. The germline V gene encodes CDR1 GTSNPN and CDR2 SVGIG (reference sequence). The CDR3 runs to 16 residues. The CDR3 spells CAWTVAGGRSTRELFF. The CDR3 nucleotides read TGTGCCTGGACTGTGGCGGGGGGCCGGTCCACCCGGGAGCTGTTTTTT.

V usage is TRBV6-8 and J usage is TRBJ2-1, with 8 bases aligning to TRBD1. The trim removed 10 bases at V and 7 bases at J, leaving 18 bases unmatched. CDR1 and CDR2 from the germline V gene are MNHGY and SAAAGT. The CDR3 runs 16 residues. The CDR3 here is CATSLETGGETNEQFF. The DNA of the CDR3 is TGTGCCACCTCGCTCGAAACAGGGGGTGAGACAAATGAGCAGTTCTTC.

Within the sample, this clone is medium-sized. The chain uses TRBV6-8 and TRBJ1-4, with 12 bases lining up with TRBD1. Trimming cost V 7 bases and J 13 bases; bases outside gene matches: 7. CDR3 length equals 13 residues. Germline V gives CDR1 MNHGY, CDR2 SAAAGT. The CDR3 protein is CASNSGTGGILFF. CDR3 nucleotides: TGTGCCAGCAATTCCGGGACAGGGGGCATACTGTTTTTT.

This clone was seen a few times. CDR3 residues: CASSGSSDTQYF. The CDR3 bases are TGTGCCAGCAGTGGCTCCTCAGATACGCAGTATTTT. The V and J genes are TRBV9 and TRBJ2-3, with D unclear. Trimming pared 5 bases from V and 4 bases from J, leaving 8 bases between. Germline V gives CDR1 SGDLS, CDR2 YYNGEE. The CDR3 is 12 amino acids.

This clone is labeled as medium-sized. The V call is TRBV11-3, the J call TRBJ2-3; TRBD2 agrees at 12 bases. The junction had 4 bases not matched to a gene; V was cut back by 3 bases and J by 3 bases. The CDR3 extends over 16 amino acids. Per the germline V gene, CDR1 is SGHNT and CDR2 is YENEEA. DNA for the CDR3: TGTGCCAGCAGCTTCTGGACTAGCGGGACGACAGATACGCAGTATTTT. It yields the protein CASSFWTSGTTDTQYF.

By sample fraction, this clone is medium-sized. The chain recombines TRBV11-3 with TRBJ2-7; 11 bases fit TRBD2. This CDR3 contains 16 residues. Trimming took 5 bases from V and 2 from J; bases not matched to a gene: 8. CDR1 SGHNT and CDR2 YENEEA come from the germline V gene. The CDR3 sequence is CASSDSGTSGTYEQYF. In DNA, the CDR3 is TGTGCCAGCAGCGACTCCGGGACTAGCGGTACCTACGAGCAGTACTTC.

The CDR3 here is CASSVAGEMHTQYF. In nucleotides, the CDR3 is TGTGCCAGCAGCGTAGCAGGGGAGATGCATACGCAGTATTTT. V usage is TRBV9 and J usage is TRBJ2-3; possible D gene TRBD1, 6 bases. CDR1 and CDR2 (germline): SGDLS, YYNGEE. Trimming removed 0 bases at V and 7 bases at J, with 12 bases between. The CDR3 spans 14 residues.

This clone occurred a few times. The chain recombines TRBV15 with TRBJ1-1; 9 nucleotides align to TRBD1. CDR3 length: 14 amino acids. J gave up 4 bases and V 8 bases, and 8 bases lay outside the gene matches. Germline V CDR1 and CDR2: LNHNV, YYDKDF (reference sequence). The CDR3 DNA reads as TGTGCCACCCTGGGACAGGGTGATCGCACTGAAGCTTTCTTT. This gives the protein CATLGQGDRTEAFF.

The V gene is TRBV27, the J gene TRBJ2-7; 9 bases align to TRBD2. The CDR3 length is 16 residues. J lost 1 base, V lost 5 bases, and 9 bases had no gene match. Looked up from germline, CDR1 is MNHEY and CDR2 is SMNVEV (reference sequence). The CDR3 spells CASSRGSGGASYEQYF. CDR3 nucleotide sequence: TGTGCCAGCAGTAGGGGTAGCGGGGGTGCATCCTACGAGCAGTACTTC.

In its sample, this clone ranks as medium-sized. This chain links TRBV28 with TRBJ1-6; D might be TRBD1 (5 bases). The V end was cut by 6 bases, the J end by 8 bases, with 14 bases between. The CDR3 sequence is 14 residues long. The germline gives CDR1 MDHEN, CDR2 SYDVKM. The CDR3 nucleotides are TGTGCCAGCAGACTACCTGGGGGGGATTCACCCCTCCACTTT. Its translation is CASRLPGGDSPLHF.

The chain combines TRBV19 with TRBJ2-2; no clear D gene. Per germline, CDR1 LNHDA and CDR2 SQIVND (reference sequence). The CDR3 has 14 amino acids. Trimming left V 6 bases short and J 8 bases short, with 16 bases between. In nucleotides, the CDR3 is TGTGCCAGTAGAGGAGCAGACTGGATGGGGGAGCTGTTTTTT. It is translated as CASRGADWMGELFF.